This TCR beta chain was profiled in a study of graft-versus-host responses after intestinal transplantation. Overall study context: For approximately three years after anti-thymocyte globulin induction, all recipients took tacrolimus and steroids. Findings of the study overall: Early post-transplant declines in HvG were associated with peak levels of circulating GvH clones. GvH clones detected in recipient marrow included some appearing first in ileum or blood.

At the end of the reaction, proliferating CFSE-low CD3+CD4+ and CD3+CD8+ responders were sorted. V was trimmed by 8 bases and J by 0 bases, leaving 13 bases between them. The CDR3 is made up of 15 amino acids. Germline CDR1 reads SEHNR; CDR2 reads FQNEAQ (reference sequence). Assay used: immunoSEQ multiplex PCR; TCRdb lists only in-frame clones, some missing. The sample shows 15,000 or so clones, roughly a third of them seen only once. The V gene is TRBV7-9, the J gene TRBJ2-2; D not resolved. The sequence was obtained from a human patient who received an intestinal transplant. Sequenced material: alloreactive CD4+ T cells from a mixed lymphocyte reaction culture, taken before intestinal transplant. The subset: CFSE-low proliferating T cells sorted from roughly 6-day pre-transplant mixed lymphocyte reaction (GvH or HvG direction). This CDR3 reads CASGRPTSNTGELFF. The CDR3 nucleotides are TGTGCCAGCGGCCGGCCAACATCGAACACCGGGGAGCTGTTTTTT. The full variable domain, rest sourced from reference TRBV7-9 and TRBJ2-2, is DTGVSQNPRHKITKRGQNVTFRCDPISEHNRLYWYRQTLGQGPEFLTYFQNEAQLEKSRLLSDRFSAERPKGSFSTLEIQRTEQGDSAMYLCASGRPTSNTGELFFGEGSRLTVL.